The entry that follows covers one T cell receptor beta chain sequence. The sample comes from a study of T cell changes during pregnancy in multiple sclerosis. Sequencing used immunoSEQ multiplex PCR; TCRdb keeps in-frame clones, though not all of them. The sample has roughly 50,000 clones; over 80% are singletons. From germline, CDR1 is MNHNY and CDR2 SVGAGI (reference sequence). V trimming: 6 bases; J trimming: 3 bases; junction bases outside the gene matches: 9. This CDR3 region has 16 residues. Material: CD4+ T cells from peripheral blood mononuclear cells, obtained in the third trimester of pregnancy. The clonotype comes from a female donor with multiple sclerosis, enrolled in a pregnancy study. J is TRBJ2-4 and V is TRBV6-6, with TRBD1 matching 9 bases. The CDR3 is CASRFTGGFGKNIQYF. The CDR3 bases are TGTGCCAGCAGGTTCACAGGGGGCTTTGGCAAAAACATTCAGTACTTC.